These 21 T cell receptor beta chains share one sample of origin, sequenced in a study of CD4 T cells in relation to SARS-CoV-2 and coronaviruses. No antigens are known for them. Generated by immunoSEQ multiplex PCR, the TCRdb table keeps only in-frame clones and is missing some. Among about 21,000 clones listed, roughly 79% were seen once. The unexposed donors gave CD4+ T cells in about 2010-2019, prior to COVID-19. The cells were cultured for about 10 days before CD4+ T cells were isolated. The sample was CD4+ T cells from PBMCs, cultured in vitro. These TCRs come from a human donor in good health.

The rearrangement links TRBV11-2 to TRBJ2-1, with 9 bases lining up with TRBD2. Unmatched junction bases numbered 13, after V lost 6 bases and J lost 1 base. Germline-derived CDR1 and CDR2 are SGHAT and FQNNGV. CDR3 length: 18 residues. The CDR3 protein is CASRPGGASGKSYNEQFF. CDR3 coding DNA: TGTGCCAGCAGGCCCGGGGGGGCTAGCGGGAAGTCCTACAATGAGCAGTTCTTC.

This clone was seen a handful of times. V gene TRBV5-5 combines with J gene TRBJ1-2, with 9 bases aligning to TRBD1. Per the germline V gene, CDR1 is SGHKS and CDR2 is YYEKEE (reference sequence). The CDR3 totals 14 residues. V was pared by 0 bases and J by 4 bases, with 1 base of the junction left unmatched. CDR3 region: CASSLGGQGYGYTF. The CDR3, as DNA: TGTGCCAGCAGCTTGGGGGGACAGGGCTATGGCTACACCTTC.

The chain uses TRBV5-6 and TRBJ2-7, with D perhaps matching TRBD2 (5 bases). Germline loops: CDR1 SGHDT, CDR2 YYEEEE. The germline V and J ends were trimmed by 5 bases and 7 bases, with 16 bases remaining between them. The CDR3 is made up of 13 amino acids. CDR3 residues: CASSSRAPGEQYF. The DNA of the CDR3 is TGTGCCAGCAGTTCCCGGGCCCCGGGGGAGCAGTACTTC.

V usage is TRBV24-1 and J usage is TRBJ2-1; D may be TRBD2 (6 bases). From germline, CDR1 is KGHDR and CDR2 SFDVKD. The length of the CDR3 is 16 residues. The germline V and J ends were trimmed by 2 bases and 2 bases, with 12 bases remaining between them. Written as DNA, the CDR3 is TGTGCCACCAGTGATTCCGGGACTGGGGCCTACAATGAGCAGTTCTTC. It yields the protein CATSDSGTGAYNEQFF.

The V and J genes are TRBV11-2 and TRBJ2-7; TRBD2 is a possible D gene (5 bases). Germline V gives CDR1 SGHAT, CDR2 FQNNGV. The CDR3 consists of 13 residues. V shed 4 bases and J shed 5 bases, with 12 bases lying between them. DNA for the CDR3: TGTGCCAGCAGCTCCATCCCCGGGGACGAGCAGTACTTC. Encoded protein: CASSSIPGDEQYF.

CDR3 sequence: CASSATEPNQPQHF. The CDR3 bases are TGTGCCAGCAGTGCCACAGAACCCAATCAGCCCCAGCATTTT. The chain has TRBV2 and TRBJ1-5; D gene ambiguous. Germline-derived CDR1 and CDR2 are SNHLY and FYNNEI. The CDR3 has 14 residues. V shed 4 bases and J shed 3 bases, with 10 bases lying between them.

This clone was seen a handful of times. This chain uses TRBV11-3 with TRBJ1-1; D remains ambiguous. V lost 0 bases and J lost 2, with 4 bases in between. This CDR3 is 13 amino acids long. Germline CDR1 SGHNT, CDR2 YENEEA. The CDR3 protein is CASSLDRNTEAFF. The CDR3 DNA reads as TGTGCCAGCAGCTTAGACCGAAACACTGAAGCTTTCTTT.

The DNA for the CDR3 is TGTGCCAGCAGCTTGGCCTTCGGGGTGGTAGATGAAAAACTGTTTTTT. This gives the protein CASSLAFGVVDEKLFF. The chain uses TRBV5-8 and TRBJ1-4; D is uncertain. Trimming stripped 0 bases from V and 6 bases from J, with 15 bases between. Germline V gene lookup returns CDR1 SGHTS and CDR2 YDEGEE. The CDR3 length is 16 residues.

The chain carries TRBV5-1 and TRBJ2-7, with 12 bases fitting TRBD1. Unmatched junction bases numbered 7, after V lost 4 bases and J lost 5 bases. CDR1 SGHRS and CDR2 YFSETQ come from the germline V gene. The CDR3 runs 15 residues. CDR3 sequence reads: CASSVGQGAKDEQYF. In DNA form, the CDR3 reads TGCGCCAGCAGCGTGGGACAGGGGGCGAAGGACGAGCAGTACTTC. The full variable domain, its missing parts supplied by reference TRBV5-1 and TRBJ2-7, is KAGVTQTPRYLIKTRGQQVTLSCSPISGHRSVSWYQQTPGQGLQFLFEYFSETQRNKGNFPGRFSGRQFSNSRSEMNVSTLELGDSALYLCASSVGQGAKDEQYFGPGTRLTVT.

The chain recombines TRBV4-1 with TRBJ2-3; 13 bases are a match to TRBD2. In germline, CDR1 is MGHRA, CDR2 YSYEKL. The V gene end was trimmed by 4 bases and the J gene end by 9 bases; junction bases not matched to a gene: 10. The CDR3 is 16 residues long. The chain's CDR3 is CASSRTGTSGTATQYF. DNA of the CDR3: TGCGCCAGCAGCCGCACCGGGACTAGCGGGACCGCGACGCAGTATTTT.

The chain joins TRBV5-4 to TRBJ2-6; D is unclear. From germline, CDR1 is SGHNT and CDR2 YYREEE (reference sequence). Deletions cut 3 bases from V and 1 base from J, with 8 bases between. This CDR3 region has 15 residues. For the CDR3, the DNA is TGTGCCAGCAGCTATCTGCCGTCTGGGGCCAACGTCCTGACTTTC. Encoded protein: CASSYLPSGANVLTF.

The chain employs TRBV6-4 and TRBJ2-3, with D possibly being TRBD2 (6 bases). The CDR3 loop spans 12 amino acids. With 11 bases removed from V and 6 bases from J, the gap between germline ends came to 15 bases. Germline loops: CDR1 MRHNA, CDR2 SNTAGT. CDR3 sequence reads: CASSQEGDTQYF. CDR3 DNA sequence: TGTGCCTCCTCTCAGGAGGGGGATACGCAGTATTTT.

The rearrangement uses TRBV12-3 or TRBV12-4 and TRBJ2-5; perhaps TRBD1 as D (5 bases). V lost 7 bases to trimming and J lost 4 bases, with 7 bases between them. This CDR3 spans 11 amino acids. The DNA of the CDR3 is TGTGCCAGCATTGGGGCAGAGACCCAGTACTTC. Residues: CASIGAETQYF.

In DNA, the CDR3 is TGTGCCAGTAGTATTGGACTTGGAGGTCAAAACACTGAAGCTTTCTTT. It translates to CASSIGLGGQNTEAFF. The chain uses TRBV19 and TRBJ1-1; D is unclear. Germline V gene data show CDR1 as LNHDA and CDR2 as SQIVND (reference sequence). This CDR3 contains 16 residues. V lost 3 bases to trimming and J lost 2 bases, with 16 bases between them.

The chain combines TRBV28 with TRBJ2-3; the match to TRBD1 covers 7 bases. The CDR3 consists of 14 residues. V gave up 5 bases and J gave up 6 bases; unmatched junction bases: 8. Germline values: CDR1 MDHEN, CDR2 SYDVKM. This CDR3 reads CASSRGQPRDTQYF. For the CDR3, the DNA is TGTGCCAGCAGTCGGGGACAGCCGCGGGATACGCAGTATTTT.

The chain is built from TRBV11-2 and TRBJ1-3; weak D call: TRBD1 (5 bases). This CDR3 is 15 amino acids long. Germline CDR1 and CDR2: SGHAT and FQNNGV. Trimming took off 1 base at V and 0 bases at J, with 7 bases between the two ends. Here the CDR3 DNA reads TGTGCCAGCAGCTTAGTGGGGGGCTCTGGAAACACCATATATTTT. It codes for CASSLVGGSGNTIYF.

This clone was picked up a small number of times. V and J are TRBV19 and TRBJ2-3, with D unresolved. The V and J ends lost 3 bases and 5 bases respectively, with 9 bases between them. This CDR3 has 13 residues. The germline CDR1 and CDR2 sequences are LNHDA and SQIVND (reference sequence). Here the CDR3 reads CASSIAWGDTQYF. CDR3 nucleotide sequence: TGTGCCAGTAGTATCGCCTGGGGAGATACGCAGTATTTT.

J is TRBJ1-5 and V is TRBV10-3; D uncertain. This CDR3 region has 13 residues. Germline CDR1 and CDR2: ENHRY and SYGVKD. V lost 4 bases and J 3 bases, leaving 7 bases between the germline ends. This CDR3 reads CAISVELNQPQHF. Written as DNA, the CDR3 is TGTGCCATCAGTGTCGAGCTCAATCAGCCCCAGCATTTT.

This clone has a handful of counts. The genes are TRBV12-3 or TRBV12-4 and TRBJ1-1; D perhaps matches TRBD1 (5 bases). Trimming stripped 5 bases from V and 5 bases from J, with 9 bases between. CDR3 length equals 12 residues. CDR3 DNA sequence: TGTGCCAGCAGTAAAGACAGAACTGAAGCTTTCTTT. Its protein product is CASSKDRTEAFF.

Here the CDR3 DNA reads TGCGCCAGCAGCTTGGAGGGGGGGCCGGCGTACTTC. Its translation is CASSLEGGPAYF. The chain has TRBV5-1 and TRBJ2-7; D is perhaps TRBD2 (7 bases). Trimming left V 0 bases short and J 12 bases short, with 13 bases between. CDR3 size: 12 residues. Germline lookup yields CDR1 SGHRS and CDR2 YFSETQ.

V is TRBV5-1 and J is TRBJ2-3; the D gene is possibly TRBD1 (6 bases). The V gene's germline CDR1 is SGHRS and CDR2 YFSETQ. The ends were cut back, 0 bases at V and 0 bases at J, with 8 bases in the middle. The CDR3 length is 15 residues. The CDR3 DNA reads as TGCGCCAGCAGCTTGGCCACAGGGAGCACAGATACGCAGTATTTT. Translated: CASSLATGSTDTQYF. The whole variable domain, remainder taken from reference TRBV5-1 and TRBJ2-3, is KAGVTQTPRYLIKTRGQQVTLSCSPISGHRSVSWYQQTPGQGLQFLFEYFSETQRNKGNFPGRFSGRQFSNSRSEMNVSTLELGDSALYLCASSLATGSTDTQYFGPGTRLTVL.